The rows below give T cell receptor beta chains drawn from one sample of a study of blood T cell repertoires in COVID-19. Sequencing used immunoSEQ multiplex PCR; TCRdb keeps in-frame clones, though not all of them. The data contain tens of thousands of clones, 90% to 95% of them seen just once; the ten biggest clones take up more than 7%. The sequencing sample was made of peripheral blood. These receptors came from a human donor in a cohort sampled during active COVID-19. The CDR3 runs from the conserved cysteine through the conserved F or W. Fields, in order: J gene, D gene, clone size, V gene, CDR3 DNA, CDR3 protein. A D gene is named only where the DNA matches it firmly. Not every row has a clone size; where given, it reads once, few, many or a size class.

j_call: TRBJ2-7
d_call: .
clone_size: .
v_call: TRBV11-2
cdr3_nt: TGTGCCAGCAGCTTAGATCTTTACGAGATCTCCTACGAGCAGTACTTC
cdr3_aa: CASSLDLYEISYEQYF

j_call: TRBJ2-7
d_call: .
clone_size: .
v_call: TRBV27
cdr3_nt: TGTGCCAGCAGTTTTCAGGGTCTAAACTACGAGCAGTACTTC
cdr3_aa: CASSFQGLNYEQYF

j_call: TRBJ1-1
d_call: .
clone_size: .
v_call: TRBV19
cdr3_nt: TGTGCCAGTAACCCGGGGGGGCCGGCCACTGAAGCTTTCTTT
cdr3_aa: CASNPGGPATEAFF

j_call: TRBJ1-1
d_call: .
clone_size: .
v_call: TRBV4-1
cdr3_nt: TGCGCCAGCAGCCAAACAGAAAACACTGAAGCTTTCTTT
cdr3_aa: CASSQTENTEAFF

j_call: TRBJ2-2
d_call: TRBD2
clone_size: .
v_call: TRBV11-2
cdr3_nt: TGTGCCAGCAGCCTAGCCGGAGGGAGGGGGAACACCGGGGAGCTGTTTTTT
cdr3_aa: CASSLAGGRGNTGELFF

j_call: TRBJ2-5
d_call: TRBD2
clone_size: .
v_call: TRBV9
cdr3_nt: TGTGCCAGCAGCGGATTCCTCGGGGGGGCTGGCGAGACCCAGTACTTC
cdr3_aa: CASSGFLGGAGETQYF

j_call: TRBJ1-6
d_call: TRBD1
clone_size: .
v_call: TRBV20-1
cdr3_nt: TGCAGTGCTAGTAGGGCAGGGGGCAACAATAATTCACCCCTCCACTTT
cdr3_aa: CSASRAGGNNNSPLHF

j_call: TRBJ1-2
d_call: .
clone_size: .
v_call: TRBV5-6
cdr3_nt: TGTGCCAGCAGCCTGGACAGCCCTAATGGCTACACCTTC
cdr3_aa: CASSLDSPNGYTF

j_call: TRBJ1-4
d_call: .
clone_size: .
v_call: TRBV3-1/TRBV3-2
cdr3_nt: TGTGCCAGCAGCCAAGGAGTTGGGCAGTTAGAAAAACTGTTTTTT
cdr3_aa: CASSQGVGQLEKLFF

j_call: TRBJ2-5
d_call: TRBD2
clone_size: .
v_call: TRBV7-8
cdr3_nt: TGTGCCAGCAGCTTAGACCGCAGCGGGGGACGGAAGACCCAGTACTTC
cdr3_aa: CASSLDRSGGRKTQYF

j_call: TRBJ2-7
d_call: .
clone_size: .
v_call: TRBV5-1
cdr3_nt: TGCGCCAGCAGCTTGGGGGCGGGTGAGCAGTACTTC
cdr3_aa: CASSLGAGEQYF

j_call: TRBJ2-7
d_call: TRBD2
clone_size: .
v_call: TRBV6-2/TRBV6-3
cdr3_nt: TGTGCCAGCAGTTACCGGACTAGCGGGGACGAGCAGTACTTC
cdr3_aa: CASSYRTSGDEQYF

j_call: TRBJ2-7
d_call: .
clone_size: .
v_call: TRBV28
cdr3_nt: TGTGCCAGCAGCGAGTTTTCCTCCTACGAGCAGTACTTC
cdr3_aa: CASSEFSSYEQYF

j_call: TRBJ1-6
d_call: TRBD1
clone_size: .
v_call: TRBV24-1
cdr3_nt: TGTGCCACCAGTGCCCGGGAGGGGGCGAGCTCCTATAATTCACCCCTCCACTTT
cdr3_aa: CATSAREGASSYNSPLHF

j_call: TRBJ2-7
d_call: TRBD2
clone_size: .
v_call: TRBV4-1
cdr3_nt: TGCGCCAGCAGCCAAGGACAGCTGGGACTAGCGGGGGCCTCCTACGAGCAGTACTTC
cdr3_aa: CASSQGQLGLAGASYEQYF

j_call: TRBJ2-7
d_call: .
clone_size: .
v_call: TRBV28
cdr3_nt: TGTGCCAGCAGTTTAGCAGGGGCGAACTACGAGCAGTACTTC
cdr3_aa: CASSLAGANYEQYF

j_call: TRBJ1-4
d_call: TRBD1
clone_size: few
v_call: TRBV12-3/TRBV12-4
cdr3_nt: TGTGCCAGCAGTTCGGGGACAGGAGGAAAACTGTTTTTT
cdr3_aa: CASSSGTGGKLFF

j_call: TRBJ2-7
d_call: TRBD1
clone_size: .
v_call: TRBV2
cdr3_nt: TGTGCCAGCAGGGAAGGACAGGGGGCAAACGAGCAGTACTTC
cdr3_aa: CASREGQGANEQYF

j_call: TRBJ2-7
d_call: TRBD1
clone_size: .
v_call: TRBV12-3/TRBV12-4
cdr3_nt: TGTGCCAGCAGTTTGGACAGGGTCGAGCAGTACTTC
cdr3_aa: CASSLDRVEQYF

j_call: TRBJ2-7
d_call: TRBD1
clone_size: once
v_call: TRBV3-1/TRBV3-2
cdr3_nt: TGTGCCAGCAGCCAACGATGGGGACAGGCCCCCTACGAGCAGTACTTC
cdr3_aa: CASSQRWGQAPYEQYF

j_call: TRBJ2-7
d_call: TRBD2
clone_size: .
v_call: TRBV9
cdr3_nt: TGTGCCAGCTCCTTAGGGGTGGCGGGGGGGCTAGGCGAGCAGTACTTC
cdr3_aa: CASSLGVAGGLGEQYF

j_call: TRBJ2-6
d_call: TRBD1
clone_size: .
v_call: TRBV9
cdr3_nt: TGTGCCAGCAGCGCCCTTCAGGGGGCGCCCCCCCCCTCTGGGGCCAACGTCCTGACTTTC
cdr3_aa: CASSALQGAPPPSGANVLTF

j_call: TRBJ2-1
d_call: TRBD1
clone_size: .
v_call: TRBV5-4
cdr3_nt: TGTGCCAGCAGTTTGGGGGACAGGGACTACAATGAGCAGTTCTTC
cdr3_aa: CASSLGDRDYNEQFF

j_call: TRBJ1-5
d_call: .
clone_size: .
v_call: TRBV7-2
cdr3_nt: TGTGCCAGCAGCTTACAGGGGCTAGTATCCCGAAGCAATCAGCCCCAGCATTTT
cdr3_aa: CASSLQGLVSRSNQPQHF

j_call: TRBJ2-7
d_call: .
clone_size: .
v_call: TRBV2
cdr3_nt: TGTGCCTCAACAGGTTACGAGCAGTACTTC
cdr3_aa: CASTGYEQYF

j_call: TRBJ2-2
d_call: TRBD1
clone_size: .
v_call: TRBV14
cdr3_nt: TGTGCCAGCAGCCAAGGAAGGGCCGGACAGGTATTGTCCGGGGAGCTGTTTTTT
cdr3_aa: CASSQGRAGQVLSGELFF

j_call: TRBJ2-7
d_call: .
clone_size: .
v_call: TRBV5-6
cdr3_nt: TGTGCCAGCAGCTTGGGGACACCAAGGGACTACGAGCAGTACTTC
cdr3_aa: CASSLGTPRDYEQYF

j_call: TRBJ1-5
d_call: .
clone_size: .
v_call: TRBV6-6
cdr3_nt: TGTGCCAGCAGTTACTCGGGAGGGGACCAGCCCCAGCATTTT
cdr3_aa: CASSYSGGDQPQHF

j_call: TRBJ2-7
d_call: TRBD1
clone_size: .
v_call: TRBV7-2
cdr3_nt: TGTGCCACCGCTTACACAGGGGGCGGAAACGAGCAGTACTTC
cdr3_aa: CATAYTGGGNEQYF

j_call: TRBJ1-2
d_call: TRBD1
clone_size: .
v_call: TRBV9
cdr3_nt: TGTGCCAGCAGTGGACAGGATAACTATGGCTACACCTTC
cdr3_aa: CASSGQDNYGYTF

j_call: TRBJ1-1
d_call: .
clone_size: .
v_call: TRBV2
cdr3_nt: TGTGCCAGCAGTAGGGAGGCTGAAGCTTTCTTT
cdr3_aa: CASSREAEAFF

j_call: TRBJ2-7
d_call: TRBD1
clone_size: .
v_call: TRBV9
cdr3_nt: TGTGCCAGCAGCGCATATAGGGACAGCTCCTACGAGCAGTACTTC
cdr3_aa: CASSAYRDSSYEQYF

j_call: TRBJ1-1
d_call: TRBD1
clone_size: .
v_call: TRBV9
cdr3_nt: TGTGCCAGCAGCGTAGATCCCGGACAGGGAAACACTGAAGCTTTCTTT
cdr3_aa: CASSVDPGQGNTEAFF

j_call: TRBJ1-6
d_call: TRBD1
clone_size: .
v_call: TRBV5-1
cdr3_nt: TGCGCCAGCAGCGTGGGACAGGGCTCGTTTAATTCACCCCTCCACTTT
cdr3_aa: CASSVGQGSFNSPLHF

j_call: TRBJ2-6
d_call: .
clone_size: .
v_call: TRBV6-5
cdr3_nt: TGTGCCAGCGGGGGGGGCATCTCTGGGGCCAACGTCCTGACTTTC
cdr3_aa: CASGGGISGANVLTF

j_call: TRBJ1-4
d_call: .
clone_size: .
v_call: TRBV5-1
cdr3_nt: TGCGCCAGCAGCTTGGCGGGGGGATCTAATGAAAAACTGTTTTTT
cdr3_aa: CASSLAGGSNEKLFF

j_call: TRBJ1-2
d_call: .
clone_size: .
v_call: TRBV10-3
cdr3_nt: TGTGCCATCAGTGGACAGGAGGTTGCTGGCTACACCTTC
cdr3_aa: CAISGQEVAGYTF

j_call: TRBJ1-6
d_call: .
clone_size: .
v_call: TRBV9
cdr3_nt: TGTGCCAGCAGTACAGGGATTTCACCCCTCCACTTT
cdr3_aa: CASSTGISPLHF

j_call: TRBJ2-7
d_call: TRBD1
clone_size: .
v_call: TRBV27
cdr3_nt: TGTGCCAGCAGTTTAGGGACAGGGGGCGGAGAGCAGTACTTC
cdr3_aa: CASSLGTGGGEQYF

j_call: TRBJ1-2
d_call: TRBD1
clone_size: .
v_call: TRBV19
cdr3_nt: TGTGCCAGTAGTATGGGGACAGGGGAAGGCTACACCTTC
cdr3_aa: CASSMGTGEGYTF

j_call: TRBJ2-7
d_call: TRBD1
clone_size: .
v_call: TRBV10-3
cdr3_nt: TGTGCCATCGGGCCGGGGACAGCCTCCTACGAGCAGTACTTC
cdr3_aa: CAIGPGTASYEQYF

j_call: TRBJ2-7
d_call: TRBD2
clone_size: .
v_call: TRBV7-8
cdr3_nt: TGTGCCAGCAGCTTACCGACGGGGGGGGCCTACGAGCAGTACTTC
cdr3_aa: CASSLPTGGAYEQYF

j_call: TRBJ1-4
d_call: TRBD1
clone_size: .
v_call: TRBV7-8
cdr3_nt: TGTGCCAGCAGCTACCAACCAGGGGGCACTAATGAAAAACTGTTTTTT
cdr3_aa: CASSYQPGGTNEKLFF

j_call: TRBJ1-2
d_call: TRBD1
clone_size: .
v_call: TRBV5-1
cdr3_nt: TGCGCCAGCAGCTTAGGGACAGGACAGAGGGGCTACACCTTC
cdr3_aa: CASSLGTGQRGYTF